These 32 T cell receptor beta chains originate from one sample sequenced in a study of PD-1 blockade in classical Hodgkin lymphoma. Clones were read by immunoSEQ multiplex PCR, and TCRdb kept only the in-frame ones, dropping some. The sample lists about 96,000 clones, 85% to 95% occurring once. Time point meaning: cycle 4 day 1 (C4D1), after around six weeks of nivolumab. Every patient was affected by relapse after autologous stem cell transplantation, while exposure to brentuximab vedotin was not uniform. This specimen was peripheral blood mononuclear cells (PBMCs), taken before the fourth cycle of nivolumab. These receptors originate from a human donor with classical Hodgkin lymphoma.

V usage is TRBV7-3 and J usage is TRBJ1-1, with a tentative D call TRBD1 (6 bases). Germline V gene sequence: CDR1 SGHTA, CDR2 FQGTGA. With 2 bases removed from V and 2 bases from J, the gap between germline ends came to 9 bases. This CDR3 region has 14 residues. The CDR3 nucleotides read TGTGCCAGCAGCTTAGGGGGGGCAAACACTGAAGCTTTCTTT. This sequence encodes CASSLGGANTEAFF.

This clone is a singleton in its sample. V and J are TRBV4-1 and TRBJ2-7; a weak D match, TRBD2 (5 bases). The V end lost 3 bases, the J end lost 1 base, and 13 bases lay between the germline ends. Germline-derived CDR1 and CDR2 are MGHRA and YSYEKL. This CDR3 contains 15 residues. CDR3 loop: CASSQGIALSYEQYF. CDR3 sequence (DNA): TGCGCCAGCAGCCAGGGGATAGCGTTATCCTACGAGCAGTACTTC.

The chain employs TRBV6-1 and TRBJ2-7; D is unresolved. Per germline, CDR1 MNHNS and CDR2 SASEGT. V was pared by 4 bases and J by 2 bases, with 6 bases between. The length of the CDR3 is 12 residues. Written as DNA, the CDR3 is TGTGCCAGCAGTGTCCTTGCCTACGAGCAGTACTTC. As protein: CASSVLAYEQYF.

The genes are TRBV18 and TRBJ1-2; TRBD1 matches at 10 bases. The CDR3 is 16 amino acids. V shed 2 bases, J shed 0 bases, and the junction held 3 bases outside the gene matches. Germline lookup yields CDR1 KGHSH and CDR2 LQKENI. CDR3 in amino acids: CASSPRGQGTNYGYTF. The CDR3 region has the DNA TGTGCCAGCTCACCAAGGGGACAGGGGACTAACTATGGCTACACCTTC.

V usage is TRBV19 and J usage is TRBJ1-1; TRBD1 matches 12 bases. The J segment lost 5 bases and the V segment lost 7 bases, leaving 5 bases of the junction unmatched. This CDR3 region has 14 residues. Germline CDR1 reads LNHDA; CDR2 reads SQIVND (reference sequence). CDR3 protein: CASTRDRGQTEAFF. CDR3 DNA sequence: TGTGCCAGTACCCGGGACAGGGGGCAAACTGAAGCTTTCTTT.

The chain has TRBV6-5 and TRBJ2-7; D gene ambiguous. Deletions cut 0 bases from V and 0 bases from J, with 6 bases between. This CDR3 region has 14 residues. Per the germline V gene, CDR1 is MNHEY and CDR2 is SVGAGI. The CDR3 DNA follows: TGTGCCAGCAGTTACTCGACCCGCTCCTACGAGCAGTACTTC. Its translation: CASSYSTRSYEQYF.

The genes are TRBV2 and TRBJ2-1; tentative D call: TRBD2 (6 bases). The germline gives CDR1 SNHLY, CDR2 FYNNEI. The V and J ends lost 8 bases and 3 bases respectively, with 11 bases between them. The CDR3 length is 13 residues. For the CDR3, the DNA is TGTGCCAGCGACGGGACTGGCTACAATGAGCAGTTCTTC. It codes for CASDGTGYNEQFF.

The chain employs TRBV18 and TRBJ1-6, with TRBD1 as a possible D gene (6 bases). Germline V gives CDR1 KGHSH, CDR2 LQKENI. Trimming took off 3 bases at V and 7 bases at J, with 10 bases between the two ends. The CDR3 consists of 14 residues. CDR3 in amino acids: CASSPTGPNSPLHF. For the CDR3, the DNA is TGTGCCAGCTCACCCACAGGGCCGAATTCACCCCTCCACTTT.

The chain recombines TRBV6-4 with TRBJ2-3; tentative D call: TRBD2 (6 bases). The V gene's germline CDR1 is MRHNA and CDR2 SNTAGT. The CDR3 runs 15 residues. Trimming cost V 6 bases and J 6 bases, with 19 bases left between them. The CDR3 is CASSAQAGRTDTQYF. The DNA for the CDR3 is TGTGCCAGCAGCGCACAGGCGGGGAGAACTGATACGCAGTATTTT.

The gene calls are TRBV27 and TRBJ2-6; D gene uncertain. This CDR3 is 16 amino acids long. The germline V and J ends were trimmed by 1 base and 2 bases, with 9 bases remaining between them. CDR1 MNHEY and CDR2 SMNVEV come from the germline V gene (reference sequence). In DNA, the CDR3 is TGTGCCAGCAGTTTATTGGTAGGGCCTGGGGCCAACGTCCTGACTTTC. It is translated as CASSLLVGPGANVLTF.

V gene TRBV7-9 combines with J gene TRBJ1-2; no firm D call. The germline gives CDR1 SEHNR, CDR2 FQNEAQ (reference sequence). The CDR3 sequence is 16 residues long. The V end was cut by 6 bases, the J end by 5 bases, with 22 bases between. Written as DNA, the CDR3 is TGTGCCAGCAGGAGAGCCACAGCCCCAACTGGATATGGCTACACCTTC. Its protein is CASRRATAPTGYGYTF.

The CDR3 region has the DNA TGTGCCAGCATTGACAGACCTGGAAACACCATATATTTT. Translated: CASIDRPGNTIYF. The chain couples TRBV28 to TRBJ1-3, with a weak D call TRBD1 (5 bases). Trimming took 7 bases from V and 2 from J, leaving 9 bases between them. The germline gives CDR1 MDHEN, CDR2 SYDVKM. This CDR3 contains 13 residues.

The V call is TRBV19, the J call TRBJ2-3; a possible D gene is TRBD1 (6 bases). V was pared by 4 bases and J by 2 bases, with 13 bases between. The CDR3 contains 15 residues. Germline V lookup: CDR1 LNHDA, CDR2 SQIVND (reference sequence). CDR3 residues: CASSRGGGYTDTQYF. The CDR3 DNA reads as TGTGCCAGTAGTAGGGGTGGGGGCTACACAGATACGCAGTATTTT.

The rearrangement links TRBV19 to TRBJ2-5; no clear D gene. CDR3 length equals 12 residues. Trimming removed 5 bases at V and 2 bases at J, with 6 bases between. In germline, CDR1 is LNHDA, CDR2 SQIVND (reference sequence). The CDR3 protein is CASSGRQETQYF. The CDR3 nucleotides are TGTGCCAGTAGTGGCAGACAAGAGACCCAGTACTTC.

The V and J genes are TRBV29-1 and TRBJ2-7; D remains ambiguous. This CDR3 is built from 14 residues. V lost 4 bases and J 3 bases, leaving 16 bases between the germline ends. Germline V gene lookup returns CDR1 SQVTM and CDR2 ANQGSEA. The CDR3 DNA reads TGCAGCGTTGTATGGGTAGGGCAGCTCTACGAGCAGTACTTC. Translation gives CSVVWVGQLYEQYF.

In DNA form, the CDR3 reads TGCGCCAGCAGCTTACCCCCCCTCGACCTTTATAGACAGGGAGATTCAGCAGATACGCAGTATTTT. Residues: CASSLPPLDLYRQGDSADTQYF. The chain couples TRBV4-1 to TRBJ2-3; 7 nucleotides match TRBD1. CDR1 and CDR2 from the germline V gene are MGHRA and YSYEKL. Losses at the gene ends were 5 bases for V and 4 bases for J; bases not matched to a gene: 30. The CDR3 is 22 residues long.

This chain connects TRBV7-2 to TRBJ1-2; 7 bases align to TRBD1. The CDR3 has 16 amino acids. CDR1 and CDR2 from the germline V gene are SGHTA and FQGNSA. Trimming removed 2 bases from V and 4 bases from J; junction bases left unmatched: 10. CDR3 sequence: CASSLNPGQWTYGYTF. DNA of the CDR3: TGTGCCAGCAGCTTAAATCCGGGACAGTGGACCTATGGCTACACCTTC.

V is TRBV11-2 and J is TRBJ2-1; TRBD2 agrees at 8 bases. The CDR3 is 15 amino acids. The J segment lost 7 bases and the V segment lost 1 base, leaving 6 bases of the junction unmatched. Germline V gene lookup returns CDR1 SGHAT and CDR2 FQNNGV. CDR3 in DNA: TGTGCCAGCAGCTTAGTGGGGACTAGGGCTAATGAGCAGTTCTTC. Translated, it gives CASSLVGTRANEQFF.

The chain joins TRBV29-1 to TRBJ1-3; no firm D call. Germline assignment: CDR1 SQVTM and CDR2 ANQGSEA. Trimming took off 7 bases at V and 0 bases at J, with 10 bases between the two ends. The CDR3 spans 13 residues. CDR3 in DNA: TGCAGCGCCGGTGGCGTCTCTGGAAACACCATATATTTT. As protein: CSAGGVSGNTIYF.

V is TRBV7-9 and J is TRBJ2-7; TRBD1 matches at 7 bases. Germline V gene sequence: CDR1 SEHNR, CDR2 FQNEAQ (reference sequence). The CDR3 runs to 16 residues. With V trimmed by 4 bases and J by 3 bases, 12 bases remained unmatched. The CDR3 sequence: CASSYSGTGDGYEQYF. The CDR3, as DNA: TGTGCCAGCAGCTATTCGGGTACAGGGGATGGCTACGAGCAGTACTTC.

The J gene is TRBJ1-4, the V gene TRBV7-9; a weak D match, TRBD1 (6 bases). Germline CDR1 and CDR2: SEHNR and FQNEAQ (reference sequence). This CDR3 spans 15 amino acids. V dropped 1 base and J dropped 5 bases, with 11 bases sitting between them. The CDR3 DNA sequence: TGTGCCAGCAGCTTAGAGGGGGGGCTCAATGAAAAACTGTTTTTT. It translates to CASSLEGGLNEKLFF.

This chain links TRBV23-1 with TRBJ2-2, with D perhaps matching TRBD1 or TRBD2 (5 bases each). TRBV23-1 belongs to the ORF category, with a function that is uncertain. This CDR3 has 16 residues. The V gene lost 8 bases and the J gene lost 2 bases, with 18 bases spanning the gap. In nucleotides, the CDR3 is TGCGCCAGCTCGATCAGGGAAGAGGGAAACACCGGGGAGCTGTTTTTT. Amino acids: CASSIREEGNTGELFF.

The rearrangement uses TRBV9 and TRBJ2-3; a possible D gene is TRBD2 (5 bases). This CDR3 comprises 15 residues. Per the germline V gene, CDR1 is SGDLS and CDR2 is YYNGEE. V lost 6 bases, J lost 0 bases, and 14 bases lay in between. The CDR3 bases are TGTGCCAGCACCCAAGGAGGCGGCAGCACAGATACGCAGTATTTT. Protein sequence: CASTQGGGSTDTQYF.

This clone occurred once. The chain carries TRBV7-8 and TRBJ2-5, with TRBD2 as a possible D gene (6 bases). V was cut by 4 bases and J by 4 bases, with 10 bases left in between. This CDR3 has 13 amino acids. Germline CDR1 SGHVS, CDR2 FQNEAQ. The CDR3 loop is CASSSGTGETQYF. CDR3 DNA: TGTGCCAGCAGCTCGGGGACTGGAGAGACCCAGTACTTC.

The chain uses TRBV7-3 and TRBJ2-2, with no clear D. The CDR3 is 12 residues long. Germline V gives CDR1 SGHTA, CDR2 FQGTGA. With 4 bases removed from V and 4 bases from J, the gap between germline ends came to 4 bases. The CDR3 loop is CASSSSTGELFF. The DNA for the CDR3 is TGTGCCAGCAGCTCATCCACCGGGGAGCTGTTTTTT. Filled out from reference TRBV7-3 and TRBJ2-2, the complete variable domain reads GAGVSQTPSNKVTEKGKYVELRCDPISGHTALYWYRQSLGQGPEFLIYFQGTGAADDSGLPNDRFFAVRPEGSVSTLKIQRTERGDSAVYLCASSSSTGELFFGEGSRLTVL.

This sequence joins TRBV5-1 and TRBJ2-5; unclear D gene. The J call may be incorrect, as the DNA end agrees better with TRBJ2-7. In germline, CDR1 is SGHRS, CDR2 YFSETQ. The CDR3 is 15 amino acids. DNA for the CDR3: TGCGCCAGCAGCTTGCCCGCATACACCCACTACGAGCAGTACTTC. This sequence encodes CASSLPAYTHYEQYF.

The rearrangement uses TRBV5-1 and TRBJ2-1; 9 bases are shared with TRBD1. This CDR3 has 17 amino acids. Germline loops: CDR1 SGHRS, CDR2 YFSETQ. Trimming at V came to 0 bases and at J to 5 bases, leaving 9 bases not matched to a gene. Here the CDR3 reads CASSLGRDRVVDNEQFF. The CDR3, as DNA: TGCGCCAGCAGCTTGGGTCGGGACAGGGTGGTCGACAATGAGCAGTTCTTC.

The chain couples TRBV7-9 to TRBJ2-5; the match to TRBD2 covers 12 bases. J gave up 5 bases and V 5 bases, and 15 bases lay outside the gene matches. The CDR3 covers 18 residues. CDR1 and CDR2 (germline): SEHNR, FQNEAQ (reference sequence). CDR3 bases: TGTGCCAGCAGCGCCTCACGACTAGCGGGAGTGTTTTCGGAGACCCAGTACTTC. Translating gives CASSASRLAGVFSETQYF.

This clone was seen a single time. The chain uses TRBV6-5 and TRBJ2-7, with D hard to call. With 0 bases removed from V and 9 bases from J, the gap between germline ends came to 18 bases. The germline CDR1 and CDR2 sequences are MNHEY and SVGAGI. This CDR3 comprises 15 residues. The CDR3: CASSYSTSPSRPQYF. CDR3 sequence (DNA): TGTGCCAGCAGTTACTCGACCTCCCCTTCTCGCCCGCAGTACTTC.

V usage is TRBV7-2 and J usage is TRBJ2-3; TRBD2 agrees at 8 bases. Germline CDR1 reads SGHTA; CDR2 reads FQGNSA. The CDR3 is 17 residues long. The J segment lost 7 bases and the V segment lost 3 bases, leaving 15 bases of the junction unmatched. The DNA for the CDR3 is TGTGCCAGCAGCTTTGGCGTCACGGGAGGGGGGCAGAATACGCAGTATTTT. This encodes CASSFGVTGGGQNTQYF.

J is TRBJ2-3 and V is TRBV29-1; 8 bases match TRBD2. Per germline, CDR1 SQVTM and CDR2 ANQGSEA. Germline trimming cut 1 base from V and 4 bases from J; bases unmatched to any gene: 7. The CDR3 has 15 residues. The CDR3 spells CSVEAAGGNADTQYF. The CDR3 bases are TGCAGCGTTGAAGCTGCGGGAGGTAACGCAGATACGCAGTATTTT.

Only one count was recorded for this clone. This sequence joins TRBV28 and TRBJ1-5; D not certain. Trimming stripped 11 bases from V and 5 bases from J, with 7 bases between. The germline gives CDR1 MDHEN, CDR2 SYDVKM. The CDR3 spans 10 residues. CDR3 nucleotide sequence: TGTGCCGTGGAAGATCAGCCCCAGCATTTT. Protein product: CAVEDQPQHF. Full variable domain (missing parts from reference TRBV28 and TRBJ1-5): DVKVTQSSRYLVKRTGEKVFLECVQDMDHENMFWYRQDPGLGLRLIYFSYDVKMKEKGDIPEGYSVSREKKERFSLILESASTNQTSMYLCAVEDQPQHFGDGTRLSIL.